The 22 T cell receptor beta chains presented below share a single source sample, sequenced in a study of cytomegalovirus exposure and HLA in healthy donors. A multiplex PCR was run with 60 Vbeta primers and 13 Jbeta primers. The assay was immunoSEQ multiplex PCR, and TCRdb's table has in-frame clones only and misses some. The sample consists of over 90,000 clones, roughly 80% of them appearing once. Material: PBMCs. The source of these receptors is a man aged 50-60 years in good health and CMV-seropositive.

On this clone: A read error may produce the germline difference seen at one junction end. The J gene is TRBJ2-7, the V gene TRBV4-3; D is ambiguous. The germline gives CDR1 LGHNA, CDR2 YSLEER. CDR3 size: 13 residues. CDR3 in amino acids: CASSSHAGRDLFF. The CDR3 nucleotides read TGCGCCAGCAGCTCTCACGCTGGTAGAGATCTCTTCTTC.

The V call is TRBV25-1, the J call TRBJ2-3; no definite D call. V shed 3 bases and J shed 4 bases, with 8 bases lying between them. Germline values: CDR1 MGHDK, CDR2 SYGVNS. The CDR3 has 13 residues. The CDR3 sequence: CASSDPYSDTQYF. As DNA, the CDR3 is TGTGCCAGCAGTGATCCCTACTCAGATACGCAGTATTTT.

V gene TRBV28 combines with J gene TRBJ2-3; 10 bases match TRBD2. From germline, CDR1 is MDHEN and CDR2 SYDVKM. V shed 3 bases, J shed 3 bases, and the junction held 3 bases outside the gene matches. The CDR3 has 15 residues. This chain's CDR3 is CASSLASGRTDTQYF. CDR3 DNA: TGTGCCAGCAGTTTGGCTAGCGGGAGAACAGATACGCAGTATTTT.

V is TRBV5-1 and J is TRBJ1-2, with D possibly being TRBD1 (6 bases). This CDR3 comprises 13 residues. Trimming took off 4 bases at V and 1 base at J, with 8 bases between the two ends. CDR1 SGHRS and CDR2 YFSETQ come from the germline V gene. This chain's CDR3 is CASSEDSNYGYTF. Here the CDR3 DNA reads TGCGCCAGCAGCGAGGACAGTAACTATGGCTACACCTTC.

The rearrangement uses TRBV27 and TRBJ2-7; 12 bases fit TRBD1. The germline CDR1 and CDR2 sequences are MNHEY and SMNVEV (reference sequence). Trimming at V came to 2 bases and at J to 4 bases, leaving 12 bases not matched to a gene. The CDR3 consists of 18 residues. The CDR3 sequence is CASSLRGQGAPSAYEQYF. CDR3 DNA sequence: TGTGCCAGCAGTTTAAGGGGACAGGGGGCTCCCTCCGCTTACGAGCAGTACTTC.

V and J are TRBV30 and TRBJ1-1; D unclear. V was clipped by 0 bases and J by 5 bases, with 16 bases between them. This CDR3 region has 15 residues. In germline, CDR1 is GTSNPN, CDR2 SVGIG (reference sequence). Written as DNA, the CDR3 is TGTGCCTGGAGTGTATTCGGCAGAAAGAGGACTGAAGCTTTCTTT. Translation gives CAWSVFGRKRTEAFF.

In its sample, this clone was seen a few times. The CDR3 nucleotides read TGTGCCAGCAGTGTCAGGACAGGGGGTCAGCCCCAGCATTTT. Protein sequence: CASSVRTGGQPQHF. V is TRBV6-1 and J is TRBJ1-5, with 10 bases identical to TRBD1. Germline-derived CDR1 and CDR2 are MNHNS and SASEGT. V was clipped by 4 bases and J by 6 bases; unmatched bases: 3. The CDR3 is made up of 14 amino acids.

The chain employs TRBV28 and TRBJ2-5, with 8 bases lining up with TRBD1. The CDR3 runs to 15 residues. Germline V gene lookup returns CDR1 MDHEN and CDR2 SYDVKM. Losses at the gene ends were 2 bases for V and 5 bases for J; bases not matched to a gene: 7. CDR3 loop: CASSLITGGSETQYF. The CDR3 DNA follows: TGTGCCAGCAGTTTAATCACAGGGGGGTCGGAGACCCAGTACTTC.

The chain employs TRBV6-1 and TRBJ2-5, with 7 bases identical to TRBD1. The CDR3 is 13 residues long. The germline V gene encodes CDR1 MNHNS and CDR2 SASEGT. V gave up 10 bases and J gave up 4 bases; unmatched junction bases: 9. The CDR3 DNA reads as TGTGCCATTCAGGACAGGAAGGTAGAGACCCAGTACTTC. Protein: CAIQDRKVETQYF.

The table lists this clone with a few counts. The chain is built from TRBV18 and TRBJ2-2, with D possibly being TRBD2 (5 bases). V shed 5 bases and J shed 1 base, with 14 bases lying between them. Germline CDR1 is KGHSH and CDR2 is LQKENI. The CDR3 loop spans 16 amino acids. This CDR3 reads CASSESSSRNTGELFF. The CDR3 DNA is TGTGCCAGCTCAGAGTCTAGCTCACGGAACACCGGGGAGCTGTTTTTT. Complete variable domain (other parts from reference TRBV18 and TRBJ2-2): NAGVMQNPRHLVRRRGQEARLRCSPMKGHSHVYWYRQLPEEGLKFMVYLQKENIIDESGMPKERFSAEFPKEGPSILRIQQVVRGDSAAYFCASSESSSRNTGELFFGEGSRLTVL.

V usage is TRBV5-1 and J usage is TRBJ2-5, with D possibly being TRBD2 (6 bases). Deletions cut 0 bases from V and 2 bases from J, with 8 bases between. There are 14 residues in the CDR3. Germline CDR1 and CDR2: SGHRS and YFSETQ. CDR3 protein: CASSLGRGQETQYF. For the CDR3, the DNA is TGCGCCAGCAGCTTGGGGCGGGGTCAAGAGACCCAGTACTTC.

The chain joins TRBV7-6 to TRBJ2-7; possibly TRBD2 for D (6 bases). The germline CDR1 and CDR2 sequences are SGHVS and FNYEAQ. This CDR3 contains 14 residues. V lost 1 base to trimming and J lost 6 bases, with 13 bases between them. The CDR3 reads CASSLGARDSEQYF. The CDR3 nucleotides are TGTGCCAGCAGCTTAGGGGCCCGGGACTCCGAGCAGTACTTC.

The CDR3: CASSPTGDQPQHF. CDR3 DNA: TGTGCCAGCAGTCCAACAGGGGATCAGCCCCAGCATTTT. The gene calls are TRBV4-2 and TRBJ1-5, with 7 bases lining up with TRBD1. The V gene end was trimmed by 6 bases and the J gene end by 5 bases; junction bases not matched to a gene: 4. Per the germline V gene, CDR1 is LGHNA and CDR2 is YNFKEQ. This CDR3 is 13 amino acids long.

J is TRBJ1-2 and V is TRBV30; D perhaps matches TRBD1 (6 bases). The V end lost 5 bases, the J end lost 2 bases, and 6 bases lay between the germline ends. The CDR3 contains 11 residues. Looked up from germline, CDR1 is GTSNPN and CDR2 is SVGIG (reference sequence). The CDR3 region is CAWGQNYGYTF. CDR3 DNA sequence: TGTGCCTGGGGACAGAACTATGGCTACACCTTC.

Remarks on this clone: This specimen includes other DNA sequences encoding the same CDR3. The rearrangement joins TRBV7-2 to TRBJ2-5; unclear D gene. CDR3 size: 16 residues. CDR1 and CDR2 (germline): SGHTA, FQGNSA. Trimming removed 2 bases from V and 2 bases from J, with 15 bases in between. The CDR3 bases are TGTGCCAGCAGCTTACAAGCGACCCGGCCTCAAGAGACCCAGTACTTC. Translation: CASSLQATRPQETQYF.

A single count supports this clone. V gene TRBV28 combines with J gene TRBJ1-3; D is unresolved. Deletions cut 6 bases from V and 8 bases from J, with 8 bases between. CDR3 length: 11 amino acids. Per germline, CDR1 MDHEN and CDR2 SYDVKM. CDR3 sequence (DNA): TGTGCCAGCAGATACGAGGACACCATATATTTT. This translates into CASRYEDTIYF.

Only a few counts were recorded for this clone. The chain carries TRBV7-5 and TRBJ2-2; the table's D gene call, TRBD2, was not cross checked with the DNA. TRBV7-5 is noted as a pseudogene. This CDR3 has 17 amino acids. Here the CDR3 reads CVRSLPGTSDDTGELFF. In DNA, the CDR3 is TGTGTCAGAAGCTTACCCGGGACTAGCGATGACACCGGGGAGCTGTTTTTT.

The rearrangement uses TRBV2 and TRBJ2-1, with 7 bases aligning to TRBD2. V shed 6 bases, J shed 10 bases, and the junction held 9 bases outside the gene matches. The CDR3 has 13 amino acids. The germline gives CDR1 SNHLY, CDR2 FYNNEI. The CDR3 protein is CASSGGSPREQFF. For the CDR3, the DNA is TGTGCCAGCAGCGGCGGGAGTCCAAGGGAGCAGTTCTTC.

This clone was seen only once. The J gene is TRBJ1-2, the V gene TRBV21-1. TRBV21-1 is a pseudogene segment. The CDR3 sequence is 12 residues long. The CDR3 DNA reads TGTGCCAGCCGAGGACTTAACTATGGCTACACCTTC. It yields the protein CASRGLNYGYTF.

The chain carries TRBV11-2 and TRBJ2-7; TRBD1 aligns across 8 bases. CDR3 length: 14 residues. Germline CDR1 SGHAT, CDR2 FQNNGV. Trimming cost V 5 bases and J 4 bases; bases outside gene matches: 7. DNA for the CDR3: TGTGCCAGCAGCCCCGGACAGGGAGGTTACGAGCAGTACTTC. Protein sequence: CASSPGQGGYEQYF.

This chain uses TRBV5-1 with TRBJ1-6, with D possibly matching TRBD1 (5 bases). Trimming removed 0 bases from V and 5 bases from J, with 9 bases in between. Germline-derived CDR1 and CDR2 are SGHRS and YFSETQ. The CDR3 contains 15 residues. The CDR3 DNA sequence: TGCGCCAGCAGCTTGGAAGGGGAGGATAATTCACCCCTCCACTTT. Protein: CASSLEGEDNSPLHF.

Comments on this clone: Its ends do not fully match the called genes, so a read error is possible. CDR3: CSSSRTEYEQYF. DNA for the CDR3: TGTTCCAGCAGCCGAACAGAGTACGAGCAGTACTTC. The chain has TRBV7-9 and TRBJ2-7; the D is unclear. The germline V gene has CDR1 SEHNR and CDR2 FQNEAQ (reference sequence). CDR3 length: 12 amino acids.